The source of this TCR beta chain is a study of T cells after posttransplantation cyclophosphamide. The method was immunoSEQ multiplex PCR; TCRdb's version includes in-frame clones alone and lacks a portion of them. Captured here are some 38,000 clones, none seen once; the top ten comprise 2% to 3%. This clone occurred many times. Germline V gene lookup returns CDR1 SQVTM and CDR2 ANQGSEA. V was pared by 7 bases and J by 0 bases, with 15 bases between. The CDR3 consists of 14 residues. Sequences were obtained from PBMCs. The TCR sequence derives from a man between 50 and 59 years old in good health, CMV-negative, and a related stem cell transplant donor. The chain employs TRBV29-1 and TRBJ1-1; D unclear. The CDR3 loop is CSAPVEGMNTEAFF. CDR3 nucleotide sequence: TGCAGCGCTCCCGTGGAGGGCATGAACACTGAAGCTTTCTTT.